This passage covers 26 T cell receptor beta chains from one sample sequenced in a study of spatial heterogeneity in lung cancer. Time point indicated: blood at routine non-recurrence follow-up after resection. TCRdb ran MiXCR on the 5' RACE reads and lists one entry per CDR3 protein. The table lists 2,600 or so distinct CDR3 sequences, around 27% of them singletons, with 27% in the top ten. The starting material was PBMCs, obtained at follow-up. Receptors originate from a male donor with early-stage non-small cell lung cancer.

As to this clonotype: The library was built for alpha chains, so this beta chain is an off-target read and its size means little. J is TRBJ2-7 and V is TRBV7-9, with 13 bases aligning to TRBD2. This CDR3 is 15 amino acids long. Germline values: CDR1 SEHNR, CDR2 FQNEAQ (reference sequence). V shed 5 bases, J shed 6 bases, and the junction held 7 bases outside the gene matches. The CDR3 DNA follows: TGTGCCAGCAGCCGTCGGACTAGCGGGGGCGGCGAGCAGTACTTC. Its protein product is CASSRRTSGGGEQYF.

The table lists this clonotype with a few counts. This beta chain came through as a stray read in a library set up for alpha chains, and its size says little. The chain links TRBV6-2 or TRBV6-3 to TRBJ2-7, with D unclear. The CDR3 has 14 amino acids. The germline V gene has CDR1 MNHEY and CDR2 SVGEGT. V was cut by 0 bases and J by 0 bases, with 6 bases left in between. Here the CDR3 reads CASSYSQNSYEQYF. As DNA, the CDR3 is TGTGCCAGCAGTTACTCCCAGAACTCCTACGAGCAGTACTTC.

This clonotype is categorized as large (0.1 to 1%). The library was prepared for alpha chains; this beta chain is a stray read, so its frequency means little. This rearrangement joins TRBV9 to TRBJ2-5; D call uncertain. The CDR3 runs 14 residues. Germline CDR1 and CDR2: SGDLS and YYNGEE. V dropped 0 bases and J dropped 5 bases, with 11 bases sitting between them. Here the CDR3 reads CASSVVWKPETQYF. The CDR3 coding sequence is TGTGCCAGCAGCGTAGTATGGAAACCGGAGACCCAGTACTTC.

With regard to this clonotype: The library was built for alpha chains, so this beta chain is an off-target read and its size means little. V usage is TRBV5-6 and J usage is TRBJ2-7; the match to TRBD1 covers 9 bases. The germline gives CDR1 SGHDT, CDR2 YYEEEE. This CDR3 has 14 amino acids. V lost 5 bases and J lost 4; bases outside the gene matches: 7. This CDR3 is CASSTGGPGYEQYF. For the CDR3, the DNA is TGTGCCAGCAGTACAGGGGGCCCCGGTTACGAGCAGTACTTC.

About this clonotype itself: This beta chain turned up in a library designed for alpha chains; as an off-target read, its abundance says little. The J gene is TRBJ2-1, the V gene TRBV7-8; 7 nucleotides match TRBD2. In germline, CDR1 is SGHVS, CDR2 FQNEAQ. V lost 2 bases to trimming and J lost 2 bases; unmatched junction nucleotides: 3. The CDR3 extends over 15 amino acids. Here the CDR3 reads CASSLLSGTYNEQFF. In DNA, the CDR3 is TGTGCCAGCAGCTTATTGAGCGGGACCTACAATGAGCAGTTCTTC.

Concerning this clonotype: A library made for alpha chains picked up this beta chain off target, so its size means little. The gene calls are TRBV29-1 and TRBJ1-2; 9 bases match TRBD1. The CDR3 has 13 residues. V lost 6 bases to trimming and J lost 4 bases; unmatched junction nucleotides: 6. Germline CDR1 and CDR2: SQVTM and ANQGSEA. CDR3 DNA: TGCAGCGTGGGGACAGGGTTCATCTATGGCTACACCTTC. This codes for CSVGTGFIYGYTF.

The sample holds a few counts of this clonotype. This beta chain was picked up by a library intended for alpha chains and is off target, so its count carries little meaning. V and J are TRBV5-5 and TRBJ2-5, with 9 bases that match TRBD1. V was pared by 4 bases and J by 5 bases, with 15 bases of the junction left unmatched. This CDR3 has 17 amino acids. Germline V gene lookup returns CDR1 SGHKS and CDR2 YYEKEE (reference sequence). CDR3 DNA: TGTGCCAGCAGCAATCCCCACCGGGACAGGGCGATGGAGACCCAGTACTTC. Amino acids: CASSNPHRDRAMETQYF. The whole variable domain, filled in from reference TRBV5-5 and TRBJ2-5, reads DAGVTQSPTHLIKTRGQQVTLRCSPISGHKSVSWYQQVLGQGPQFIFQYYEKEERGRGNFPDRFSARQFPNYSSELNVNALLLGDSALYLCASSNPHRDRAMETQYFGPGTRLLVL.

In the case of this clonotype: This beta chain came through as a stray read in a library set up for alpha chains, and its size says little. The chain links TRBV7-8 to TRBJ2-7, with TRBD1 identical over 10 bases. Germline V gene data show CDR1 as SGHVS and CDR2 as FQNEAQ. This CDR3 has 16 amino acids. The V gene end was trimmed by 5 bases and the J gene end by 2 bases; junction bases not matched to a gene: 9. The CDR3 DNA sequence: TGTGCCAGCAGCCCAACTTTGGGGACAGGGGCCTACGAGCAGTACTTC. Protein product: CASSPTLGTGAYEQYF.

This clonotype was observed a handful of times. The library was built for alpha chains, so this beta chain is an off-target read and its size means little. The rearrangement joins TRBV12-3 or TRBV12-4 to TRBJ1-2, with 7 positions matching TRBD1. Trimming removed 6 bases from V and 3 bases from J; junction bases left unmatched: 7. This CDR3 region has 14 residues. The CDR3 DNA sequence: TGTGCCAGCAGCCCAACCGGGACAGACTATGGCTACACCTTC. This gives the protein CASSPTGTDYGYTF.

Points on this clonotype: This beta chain turned up in a library designed for alpha chains; as an off-target read, its abundance says little. The chain recombines TRBV3-1 with TRBJ2-3, with TRBD2 matching 8 bases. The germline V gene encodes CDR1 LGHDT and CDR2 YNNKEL (reference sequence). V shed 3 bases and J 4 bases; nucleotides not matched to a gene: 9. This CDR3 region has 16 residues. DNA for the CDR3: TGTGCCAGCAGCCAGAAGAGGCAAGCGGGAGCAGATACGCAGTATTTT. Residues: CASSQKRQAGADTQYF.

As to this clonotype: This beta chain is an off-target read within a library intended for alpha chains, so its frequency means little. The chain couples TRBV28 to TRBJ2-1; 7 positions match TRBD2. Unmatched junction bases numbered 19, after V lost 2 bases and J lost 0 bases. Per the germline V gene, CDR1 is MDHEN and CDR2 is SYDVKM. The CDR3 loop spans 21 amino acids. The CDR3 coding sequence is TGTGCCAGCAGTTTACAACGTCGCGGGAGCAAAATCAGAGGCTCCTACAATGAGCAGTTCTTC. It encodes CASSLQRRGSKIRGSYNEQFF.

This clonotype has just one count. The size of this beta chain means little, since it is a stray read in a library made for alpha chains. The chain combines TRBV10-2 with TRBJ2-4, with D perhaps matching TRBD2 (5 bases). V shed 10 bases and J shed 0 bases, with 10 bases lying between them. The CDR3 runs 13 residues. Germline values: CDR1 WSHSY, CDR2 SAAADI. CDR3 sequence reads: CATRTVAKNIQYF. CDR3 nucleotide sequence: TGCGCCACCCGGACTGTAGCCAAAAACATTCAGTACTTC.

This clonotype is medium-sized (0.01 to 0.1%) within its sample. This beta chain is a stray sequence in a library constructed for alpha chains; its clone size is not meaningful. V usage is TRBV11-2 and J usage is TRBJ2-5; D is perhaps TRBD1 or TRBD2 (5 bases each). The germline gives CDR1 SGHAT, CDR2 FQNNGV. The CDR3 contains 12 residues. V dropped 8 bases and J dropped 4 bases, with 11 bases sitting between them. CDR3 sequence: CASRGAAETQYF. The CDR3 region has the DNA TGTGCCAGCCGAGGGGCTGCAGAGACCCAGTACTTC.

This clonotype is judged medium-sized (0.01 to 0.1%). Little can be read into the size of this beta chain, an off-target read in a library designed for alpha chains. The chain is built from TRBV20-1 and TRBJ2-5, with D hard to call. In germline, CDR1 is DFQATT, CDR2 SNEGSKA (reference sequence). The CDR3 extends over 14 amino acids. V lost 1 base to trimming and J lost 1 base, with 10 bases between them. CDR3 DNA sequence: TGCAGTGCTAGAGGCCTAAGGAGCCAAGAGACCCAGTACTTC. Its translation is CSARGLRSQETQYF.

About this clonotype itself: As an off-target read in a library built for alpha chains, this beta chain has a frequency of little significance. The chain employs TRBV11-2 and TRBJ2-1; no clear D gene. V was cut by 3 bases and J by 0 bases, with 6 bases left in between. This CDR3 spans 14 amino acids. CDR1 and CDR2 (germline): SGHAT, FQNNGV. The DNA for the CDR3 is TGTGCCAGCAGCTTCAGCGCCTCCTACAATGAGCAGTTCTTC. Its translation is CASSFSASYNEQFF.

This clonotype is large (0.1 to 1%) within its sample. The library was built for alpha chains, so this beta chain is an off-target read and its size means little. The V and J genes are TRBV27 and TRBJ2-7; D is perhaps TRBD2 (5 bases). Trimming removed 6 bases from V and 3 bases from J, with 21 bases in between. CDR1 is MNHEY, CDR2 SMNVEV, per germline (reference sequence). The length of the CDR3 is 16 residues. The CDR3 loop is CASSSLSGTNLYEQYF. CDR3 DNA sequence: TGTGCCAGCAGCTCCCTTTCGGGAACAAACCTCTACGAGCAGTACTTC.

This clonotype came up a few times. For a library built for alpha chains, this beta chain is a stray read; little rests on its size. The V call is TRBV4-2, the J call TRBJ2-2; TRBD2 aligns across 7 bases. V shed 6 bases and J 2 bases; nucleotides not matched to a gene: 9. Germline CDR1 and CDR2: LGHNA and YNFKEQ. The CDR3 contains 16 residues. In nucleotides, the CDR3 is TGTGCCAGCAGTCAGGAAGCGGGAACTAACACCGGGGAGCTGTTTTTT. Amino acids: CASSQEAGTNTGELFF.

This clonotype is termed large. This beta chain lies outside the target of a library built for alpha chains; its clone size means little. The chain uses TRBV7-6 and TRBJ2-7; D not certain. This CDR3 comprises 14 residues. V was shortened by 4 bases and J by 0 bases, with 10 bases between the two germline ends. Germline V CDR1 and CDR2: SGHVS, FNYEAQ. CDR3 sequence: CASSSIDSSYEQYF. DNA of the CDR3: TGTGCCAGCAGCTCCATAGACTCCTCCTACGAGCAGTACTTC.

This clonotype is deemed medium-sized. This beta chain was picked up by a library intended for alpha chains and is off target, so its count carries little meaning. The chain joins TRBV5-1 to TRBJ2-2; possible D gene TRBD1, 6 bases. CDR1 is SGHRS, CDR2 YFSETQ, per germline. V lost 0 bases and J 0 bases, leaving 6 bases between the germline ends. CDR3 length: 15 amino acids. The CDR3 region is CASSLDRANTGELFF. The CDR3 nucleotides read TGCGCCAGCAGCTTGGACAGGGCGAACACCGGGGAGCTGTTTTTT.

For this clonotype: This beta chain lies outside the target of a library built for alpha chains; its clone size means little. The rearrangement links TRBV28 to TRBJ2-3; 9 bases are shared with TRBD2. V gave up 6 bases and J gave up 13 bases; unmatched junction bases: 11. The CDR3 contains 13 residues. Per the germline V gene, CDR1 is MDHEN and CDR2 is SYDVKM. The CDR3 spells CASSGTSHPWKYF. CDR3 sequence (DNA): TGTGCCAGCAGCGGGACTAGCCATCCCTGGAAGTATTTT.

Details on this clonotype: This beta chain was picked up by a library intended for alpha chains and is off target, so its count carries little meaning. The genes are TRBV6-1 and TRBJ2-3; 9 bases are a match to TRBD1. The V and J ends lost 11 bases and 0 bases, in that order; junction bases with no gene match: 6. The CDR3 has 14 residues. From germline, CDR1 is MNHNS and CDR2 SASEGT. This CDR3 reads CAGRTGESTDTQYF. Written as DNA, the CDR3 is TGTGCCGGACGGACAGGGGAGAGCACAGATACGCAGTATTTT.

This clonotype occurred a few times. This beta chain turned up in a library designed for alpha chains; as an off-target read, its abundance says little. This chain connects TRBV27 to TRBJ2-7; 9 bases are shared with TRBD1. With 3 bases clipped from V and 4 bases from J, the junction kept 10 bases outside the gene matches. This CDR3 is 16 amino acids long. Germline CDR1 MNHEY, CDR2 SMNVEV (reference sequence). The CDR3 is CASSLSTWTGVYEQYF. The CDR3 DNA is TGTGCCAGCAGTTTGAGCACCTGGACAGGGGTTTACGAGCAGTACTTC.

Note on this clonotype: As an off-target read in a library built for alpha chains, this beta chain has a frequency of little significance. CDR3 protein: CASSQDETTQETQYF. CDR3 in DNA: TGCGCCAGCAGCCAAGACGAGACTACCCAAGAGACCCAGTACTTC. The chain links TRBV4-3 to TRBJ2-5; a possible D gene is TRBD2 (5 bases). V lost 0 bases and J 1 base, leaving 9 bases between the germline ends. Germline loops: CDR1 LGHNA, CDR2 YSLEER. The CDR3 totals 15 residues.

This clonotype was counted a few times. A library prepared for alpha chains yielded this beta chain as an off-target read; its size is of little meaning. The rearrangement joins TRBV6-1 to TRBJ2-1, with D maybe TRBD1 (6 bases). Trimming left V 6 bases short and J 4 bases short, with 16 bases between. Looked up from germline, CDR1 is MNHNS and CDR2 is SASEGT. The CDR3 is 15 residues long. The CDR3 nucleotides are TGTGCCAGCAGGGAGTCGAGACAGGTATACAATGAGCAGTTCTTC. Encoded protein: CASRESRQVYNEQFF.

The sample holds a few counts of this clonotype. This beta chain represents an off-target read in a library built for alpha chains; its size is of limited meaning. CDR3 coding DNA: TGTGCCAGCAGCCAAAAGTACGGGAGGGACCGAAGTGAGCAGTTCTTC. It codes for CASSQKYGRDRSEQFF. J is TRBJ2-1 and V is TRBV3-1, with TRBD2 matching over 8 bases. The V gene's germline CDR1 is LGHDT and CDR2 YNNKEL (reference sequence). The CDR3 loop spans 16 amino acids. The junction had 12 bases not matched to a gene; V was cut back by 2 bases and J by 9 bases.

With respect to this clonotype: A library made for alpha chains picked up this beta chain off target, so its size means little. The chain couples TRBV28 to TRBJ2-7; D gene unclear. The CDR3 totals 13 residues. Germline-derived CDR1 and CDR2 are MDHEN and SYDVKM. V dropped 5 bases and J dropped 4 bases, with 12 bases sitting between them. The CDR3 nucleotides are TGTGCCAGCAGTCCCCTTGATGGTTACGAGCAGTACTTC. Translating it yields CASSPLDGYEQYF.